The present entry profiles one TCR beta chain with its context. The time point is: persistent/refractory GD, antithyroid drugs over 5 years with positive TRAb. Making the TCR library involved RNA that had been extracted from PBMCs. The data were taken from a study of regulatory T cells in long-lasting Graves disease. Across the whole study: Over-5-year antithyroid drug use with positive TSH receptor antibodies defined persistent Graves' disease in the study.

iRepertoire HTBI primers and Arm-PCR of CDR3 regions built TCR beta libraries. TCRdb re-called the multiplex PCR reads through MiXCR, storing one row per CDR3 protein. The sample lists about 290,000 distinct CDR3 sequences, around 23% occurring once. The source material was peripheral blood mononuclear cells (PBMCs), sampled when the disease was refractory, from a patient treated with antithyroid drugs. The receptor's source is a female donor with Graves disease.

CDR3 DNA sequence: TGTGCCAGCAGTTTGGGGGCGCTTAAGACTTTCTTT. Its protein product is CASSLGALKTFF. The V call is TRBV28, the J call TRBJ1-1; D may be TRBD1 (6 bases). The CDR3 is made up of 12 amino acids. The V and J ends lost 3 bases and 12 bases respectively, with 14 bases between them. The V gene's germline CDR1 is MDHEN and CDR2 SYDVKM. Using reference TRBV28 and TRBJ1-1 for the parts outside the CDR3, the full variable domain is DVKVTQSSRYLVKRTGEKVFLECVQDMDHENMFWYRQDPGLGLRLIYFSYDVKMKEKGDIPEGYSVSREKKERFSLILESASTNQTSMYLCASSLGALKTFFGQGTRLTVV.